This is a list of T cell receptor beta chains from one sample in a study of T cell responses to AZD1222 COVID-19 vaccine. The table came from immunoSEQ multiplex PCR; TCRdb's copy has only in-frame clones and leaves some out. The sample lists about 160,000 clones; 85% to 90% were seen once. The sequences come from peripheral blood, collected 28 days after the second AZD1222 dose. Receptors were obtained from an adult who received the AZD1222 COVID-19 vaccine. Both conserved end residues are trimmed from each CDR3. Fields, in order: V gene, CDR3 protein.

v_gene: TRBV4-2; CDR3aa: ASSQVRDNQPQH
v_gene: TRBV29-1; CDR3aa: SVEANPWGGYNEQF
v_gene: TRBV2; CDR3aa: ASSELPSTDTQY
v_gene: TRBV11-2; CDR3aa: ASKIAGGYLEQF
v_gene: TRBV5-1; CDR3aa: ASSWGDSNQPQH
v_gene: TRBV19; CDR3aa: ASRRIPNGYT
v_gene: TRBV11-2; CDR3aa: ASSLLGTAGLGYT
v_gene: TRBV21-1; CDR3aa: ASTPGGVLNYGYT
v_gene: TRBV7-2; CDR3aa: ASRRGPTDTQY
v_gene: TRBV10-1; CDR3aa: ASSEYGVVSTEAF
v_gene: TRBV27; CDR3aa: ASRPTGGNQPQH
v_gene: TRBV5-6; CDR3aa: ASSETGIGNTIY
v_gene: TRBV20-1; CDR3aa: SAPLAVDLF
v_gene: TRBV14; CDR3aa: ASSQERGVVREAF
v_gene: TRBV5-1; CDR3aa: ASREDRDQPQH
v_gene: TRBV5-1; CDR3aa: ASSLMGQGAVENGYT
v_gene: TRBV7-9; CDR3aa: ASSLAMGGIYGYT
v_gene: TRBV19; CDR3aa: ASSIGGTFGDRGETQY
v_gene: TRBV7-2; CDR3aa: ASSLSPAGQLGYT
v_gene: TRBV10-3; CDR3aa: AISDPGTLNTEAF
v_gene: TRBV7-2; CDR3aa: ASSFADTQY
v_gene: TRBV10-3; CDR3aa: AISESLFMSGYT
v_gene: TRBV3-1/TRBV3-2; CDR3aa: ASSQGFREAF
v_gene: TRBV18; CDR3aa: ASSRDRGINEQY
v_gene: TRBV2; CDR3aa: ASGRALNYGYT
v_gene: TRBV5-4; CDR3aa: ASTVKGGLGNTIY
v_gene: TRBV19; CDR3aa: ASSIWGMYQETQY
v_gene: TRBV5-6; CDR3aa: ASNRPRVAQY
v_gene: TRBV9; CDR3aa: ASRGGPKEGQETQY
v_gene: TRBV3-1/TRBV3-2; CDR3aa: ASSQKSGALPGGYT
v_gene: TRBV6-5; CDR3aa: AGDRGQGQPQH
v_gene: TRBV21-1; CDR3aa: ASSKNEVDRGNYGYT
v_gene: TRBV28; CDR3aa: ASSTTQAYEQY
v_gene: TRBV7-2; CDR3aa: ASSLGAGRDYGYT
v_gene: TRBV3-1/TRBV3-2; CDR3aa: ASSPTPWDRSSYEQY
v_gene: TRBV30; CDR3aa: AWQRGSPQETQY
v_gene: TRBV2; CDR3aa: AGTGGTAGNTIY
v_gene: TRBV2; CDR3aa: ASRDRLTSYNEQF
v_gene: TRBV19; CDR3aa: ASSIRGITAF
v_gene: TRBV5-6; CDR3aa: ASSFTGSSGNTIY